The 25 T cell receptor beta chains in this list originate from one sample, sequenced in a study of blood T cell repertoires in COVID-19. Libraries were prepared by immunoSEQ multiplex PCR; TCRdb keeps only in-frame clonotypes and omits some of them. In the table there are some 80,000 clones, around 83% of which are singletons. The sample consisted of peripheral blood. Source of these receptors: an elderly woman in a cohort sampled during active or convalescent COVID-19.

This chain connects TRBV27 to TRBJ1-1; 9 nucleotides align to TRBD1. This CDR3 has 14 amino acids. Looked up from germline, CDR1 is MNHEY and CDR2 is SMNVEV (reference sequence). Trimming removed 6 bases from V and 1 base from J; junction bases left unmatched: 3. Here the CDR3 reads CASSRQGGNTEAFF. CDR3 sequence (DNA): TGTGCCAGCAGCCGACAGGGGGGGAACACTGAAGCTTTCTTT.

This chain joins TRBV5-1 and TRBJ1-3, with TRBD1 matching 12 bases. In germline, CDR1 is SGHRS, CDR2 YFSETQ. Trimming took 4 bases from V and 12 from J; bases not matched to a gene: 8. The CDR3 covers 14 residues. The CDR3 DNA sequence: TGCGCCAGCAGCGTGGGACAGGGGGCGACCAACATATATTTT. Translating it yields CASSVGQGATNIYF. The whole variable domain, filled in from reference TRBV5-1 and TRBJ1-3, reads KAGVTQTPRYLIKTRGQQVTLSCSPISGHRSVSWYQQTPGQGLQFLFEYFSETQRNKGNFPGRFSGRQFSNSRSEMNVSTLELGDSALYLCASSVGQGATNIYFGEGSWLTVV.

The CDR3 DNA follows: TGCAGCGTTGCCCCAGGACTATATGGCTACACCTTC. Amino acid sequence: CSVAPGLYGYTF. This chain connects TRBV29-1 to TRBJ1-2; no firm D call. The germline V and J ends were trimmed by 4 bases and 5 bases, with 11 bases remaining between them. The CDR3 spans 12 residues. CDR1 is SQVTM and CDR2 is ANQGSEA in the germline V gene.

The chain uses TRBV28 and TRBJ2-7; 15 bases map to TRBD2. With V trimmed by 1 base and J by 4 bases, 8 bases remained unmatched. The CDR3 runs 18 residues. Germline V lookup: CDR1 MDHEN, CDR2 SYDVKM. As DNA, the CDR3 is TGTGCCAGCAGTTTATATCCGGGACTAGCGGGAGGCTTGTACGAGCAGTACTTC. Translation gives CASSLYPGLAGGLYEQYF. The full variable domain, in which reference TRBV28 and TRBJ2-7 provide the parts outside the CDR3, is DVKVTQSSRYLVKRTGEKVFLECVQDMDHENMFWYRQDPGLGLRLIYFSYDVKMKEKGDIPEGYSVSREKKERFSLILESASTNQTSMYLCASSLYPGLAGGLYEQYFGPGTRLTVT.

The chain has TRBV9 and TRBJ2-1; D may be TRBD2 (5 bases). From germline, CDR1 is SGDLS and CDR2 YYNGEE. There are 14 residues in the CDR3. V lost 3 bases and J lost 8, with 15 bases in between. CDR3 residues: CASSALPLGDEQFF. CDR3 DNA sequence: TGTGCCAGCAGCGCACTTCCTCTGGGAGATGAGCAGTTCTTC.

CDR3 residues: CAWSRTSGRWGSLYEQYF. In nucleotides, the CDR3 is TGTGCCTGGAGCAGGACTAGCGGGAGGTGGGGTTCTCTCTACGAGCAGTACTTC. V is TRBV30 and J is TRBJ2-7; TRBD2 agrees at 14 bases. Per the germline V gene, CDR1 is GTSNPN and CDR2 is SVGIG (reference sequence). Trimming took 3 bases from V and 3 from J; bases not matched to a gene: 13. The CDR3 consists of 18 residues.

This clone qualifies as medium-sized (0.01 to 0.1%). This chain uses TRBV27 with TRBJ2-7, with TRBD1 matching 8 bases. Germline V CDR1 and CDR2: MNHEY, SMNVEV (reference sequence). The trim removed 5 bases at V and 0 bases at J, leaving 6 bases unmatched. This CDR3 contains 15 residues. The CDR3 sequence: CASSLTGGRSYEQYF. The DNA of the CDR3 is TGTGCCAGCAGTCTAACAGGGGGACGCTCCTACGAGCAGTACTTC.

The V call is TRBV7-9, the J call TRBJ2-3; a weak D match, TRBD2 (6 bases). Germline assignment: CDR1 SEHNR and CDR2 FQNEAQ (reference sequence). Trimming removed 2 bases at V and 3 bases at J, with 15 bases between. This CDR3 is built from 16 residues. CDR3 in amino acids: CASSLSGGKGTDTQYF. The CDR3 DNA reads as TGTGCCAGCAGCTTAAGCGGCGGGAAGGGGACAGATACGCAGTATTTT.

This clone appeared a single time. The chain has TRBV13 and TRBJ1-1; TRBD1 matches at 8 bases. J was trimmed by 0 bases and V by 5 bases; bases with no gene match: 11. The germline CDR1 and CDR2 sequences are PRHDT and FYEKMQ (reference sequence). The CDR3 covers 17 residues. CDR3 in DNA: TGTGCCAGCAGCCCCCAGGCAGGGGGCCCCATGAACACTGAAGCTTTCTTT. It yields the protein CASSPQAGGPMNTEAFF.

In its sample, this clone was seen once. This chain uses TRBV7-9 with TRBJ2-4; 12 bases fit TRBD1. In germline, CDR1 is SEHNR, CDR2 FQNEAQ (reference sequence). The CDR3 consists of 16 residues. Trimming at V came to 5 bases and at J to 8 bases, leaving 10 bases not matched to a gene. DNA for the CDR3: TGTGCCAGCAGCCCGGGACAGGGGGCGAGTTGGTACATTCAGTACTTC. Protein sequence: CASSPGQGASWYIQYF.

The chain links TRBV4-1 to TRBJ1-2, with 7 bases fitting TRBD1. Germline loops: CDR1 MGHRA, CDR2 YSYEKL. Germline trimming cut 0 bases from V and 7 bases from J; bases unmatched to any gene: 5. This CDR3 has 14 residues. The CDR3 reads CASSQDRGRGGYTF. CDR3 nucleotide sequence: TGCGCCAGCAGCCAAGATAGGGGGCGAGGTGGCTACACCTTC.

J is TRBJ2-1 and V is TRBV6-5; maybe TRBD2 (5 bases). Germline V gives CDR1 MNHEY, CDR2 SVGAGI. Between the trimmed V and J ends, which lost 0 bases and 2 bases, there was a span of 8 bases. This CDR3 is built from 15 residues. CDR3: CASSYSNGAYNEQFF. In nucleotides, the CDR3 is TGTGCCAGCAGTTACTCGAACGGGGCCTACAATGAGCAGTTCTTC.

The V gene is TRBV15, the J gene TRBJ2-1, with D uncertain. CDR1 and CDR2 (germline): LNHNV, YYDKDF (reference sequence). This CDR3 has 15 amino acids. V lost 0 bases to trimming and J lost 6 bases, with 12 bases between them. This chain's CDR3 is CATSRDATFGNEQFF. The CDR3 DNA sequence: TGTGCCACCAGCAGAGATGCAACCTTCGGCAATGAGCAGTTCTTC.

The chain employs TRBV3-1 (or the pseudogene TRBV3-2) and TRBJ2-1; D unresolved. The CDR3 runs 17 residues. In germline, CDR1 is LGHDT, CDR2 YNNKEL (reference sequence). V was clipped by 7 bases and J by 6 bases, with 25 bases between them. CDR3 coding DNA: TGTGCCAGCACGGGTGGCGGTACCTTCCTTTTTGGCAATGAGCAGTTCTTC. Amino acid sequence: CASTGGGTFLFGNEQFF.

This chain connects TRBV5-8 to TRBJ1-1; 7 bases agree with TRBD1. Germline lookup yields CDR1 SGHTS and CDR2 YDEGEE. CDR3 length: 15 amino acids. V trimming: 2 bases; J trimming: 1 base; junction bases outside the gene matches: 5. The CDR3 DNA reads TGTGCCAGCAGCTTTCCGGACAGGCGGAACACTGAAGCTTTCTTT. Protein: CASSFPDRRNTEAFF.

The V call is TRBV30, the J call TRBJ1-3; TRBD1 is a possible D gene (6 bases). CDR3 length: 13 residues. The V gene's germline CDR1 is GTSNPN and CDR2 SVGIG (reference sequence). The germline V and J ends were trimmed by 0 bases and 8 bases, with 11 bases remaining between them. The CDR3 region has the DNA TGTGCCTGGAGTGTACCAGGGGCTGACACCATATATTTT. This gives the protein CAWSVPGADTIYF. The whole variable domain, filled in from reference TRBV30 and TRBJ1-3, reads SQTIHQWPATLVQPVGSPLSLECTVEGTSNPNLYWYRQAAGRGLQLLFYSVGIGQISSEVPQNLSASRPQDRQFILSSKKLLLSDSGFYLCAWSVPGADTIYFGEGSWLTVV.

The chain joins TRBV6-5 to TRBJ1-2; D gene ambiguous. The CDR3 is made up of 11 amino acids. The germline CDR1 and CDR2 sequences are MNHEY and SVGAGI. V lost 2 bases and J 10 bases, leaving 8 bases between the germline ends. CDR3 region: CASSYRGLYTF. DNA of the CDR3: TGTGCCAGCAGTTACAGAGGTCTCTACACCTTC.

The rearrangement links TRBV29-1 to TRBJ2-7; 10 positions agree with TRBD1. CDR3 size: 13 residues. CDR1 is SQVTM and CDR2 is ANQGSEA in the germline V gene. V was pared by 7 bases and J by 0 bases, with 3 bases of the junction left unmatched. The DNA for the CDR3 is TGCAGCGCCCGACAGGGGGCCTCCTACGAGCAGTACTTC. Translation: CSARQGASYEQYF.

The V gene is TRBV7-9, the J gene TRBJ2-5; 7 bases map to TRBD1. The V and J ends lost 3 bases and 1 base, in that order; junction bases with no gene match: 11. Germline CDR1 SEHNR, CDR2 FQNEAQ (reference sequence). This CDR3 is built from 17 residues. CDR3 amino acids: CASSFPRGRLSQETQYF. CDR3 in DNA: TGTGCCAGCAGCTTCCCCAGGGGGAGATTGAGCCAAGAGACCCAGTACTTC.

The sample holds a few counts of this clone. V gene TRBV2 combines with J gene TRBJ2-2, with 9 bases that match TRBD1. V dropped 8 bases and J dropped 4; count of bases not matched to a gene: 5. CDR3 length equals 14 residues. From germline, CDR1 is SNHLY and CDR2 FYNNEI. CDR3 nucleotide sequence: TGTGCCAGCCAATCGGACAGGGGCACCGGGGAGCTGTTTTTT. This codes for CASQSDRGTGELFF.

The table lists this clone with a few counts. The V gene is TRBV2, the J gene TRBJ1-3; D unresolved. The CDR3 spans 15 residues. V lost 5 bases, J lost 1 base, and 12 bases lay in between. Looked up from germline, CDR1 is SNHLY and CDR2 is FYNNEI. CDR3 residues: CASSPSGSSGNTIYF. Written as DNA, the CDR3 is TGTGCCAGCAGTCCTTCTGGTAGTTCTGGAAACACCATATATTTT.

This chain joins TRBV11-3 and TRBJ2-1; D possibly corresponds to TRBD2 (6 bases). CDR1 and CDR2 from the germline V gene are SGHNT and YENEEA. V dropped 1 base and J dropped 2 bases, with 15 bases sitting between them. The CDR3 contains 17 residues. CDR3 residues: CASSLGVVGRPYNEQFF. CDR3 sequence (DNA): TGTGCCAGCAGCTTAGGGGTCGTAGGGAGGCCCTACAATGAGCAGTTCTTC.

The CDR3 DNA is TGCAGCGTTGAGGGACAGACCACTGAAGCTTTCTTT. Translated: CSVEGQTTEAFF. This rearrangement joins TRBV29-1 to TRBJ1-1, with 7 bases lining up with TRBD1. The trim removed 3 bases at V and 4 bases at J, leaving 2 bases unmatched. Germline assignment: CDR1 SQVTM and CDR2 ANQGSEA. The CDR3 runs 12 residues. Together with reference TRBV29-1 and TRBJ1-1, the CDR3 gives the full variable domain: SAVISQKPSRDICQRGTSLTIQCQVDSQVTMMFWYRQQPGQSLTLIATANQGSEATYESGFVIDKFPISRPNLTFSTLTVSNMSPEDSSIYLCSVEGQTTEAFFGQGTRLTVV.

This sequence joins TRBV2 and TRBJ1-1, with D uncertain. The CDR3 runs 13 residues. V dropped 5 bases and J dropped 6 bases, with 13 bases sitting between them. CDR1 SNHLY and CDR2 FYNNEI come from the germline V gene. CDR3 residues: CASSFILGAEAFF. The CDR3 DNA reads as TGTGCCAGCAGTTTTATATTGGGCGCTGAAGCTTTCTTT.

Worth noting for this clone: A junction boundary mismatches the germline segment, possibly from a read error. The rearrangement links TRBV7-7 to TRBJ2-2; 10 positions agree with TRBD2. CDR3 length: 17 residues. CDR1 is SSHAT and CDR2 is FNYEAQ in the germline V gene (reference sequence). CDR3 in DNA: TGTGCTAGCAGCTTTACCTGGACTAGCGGGAACACCGGGGAGCTGTTTTTT. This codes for CASSFTWTSGNTGELFF.